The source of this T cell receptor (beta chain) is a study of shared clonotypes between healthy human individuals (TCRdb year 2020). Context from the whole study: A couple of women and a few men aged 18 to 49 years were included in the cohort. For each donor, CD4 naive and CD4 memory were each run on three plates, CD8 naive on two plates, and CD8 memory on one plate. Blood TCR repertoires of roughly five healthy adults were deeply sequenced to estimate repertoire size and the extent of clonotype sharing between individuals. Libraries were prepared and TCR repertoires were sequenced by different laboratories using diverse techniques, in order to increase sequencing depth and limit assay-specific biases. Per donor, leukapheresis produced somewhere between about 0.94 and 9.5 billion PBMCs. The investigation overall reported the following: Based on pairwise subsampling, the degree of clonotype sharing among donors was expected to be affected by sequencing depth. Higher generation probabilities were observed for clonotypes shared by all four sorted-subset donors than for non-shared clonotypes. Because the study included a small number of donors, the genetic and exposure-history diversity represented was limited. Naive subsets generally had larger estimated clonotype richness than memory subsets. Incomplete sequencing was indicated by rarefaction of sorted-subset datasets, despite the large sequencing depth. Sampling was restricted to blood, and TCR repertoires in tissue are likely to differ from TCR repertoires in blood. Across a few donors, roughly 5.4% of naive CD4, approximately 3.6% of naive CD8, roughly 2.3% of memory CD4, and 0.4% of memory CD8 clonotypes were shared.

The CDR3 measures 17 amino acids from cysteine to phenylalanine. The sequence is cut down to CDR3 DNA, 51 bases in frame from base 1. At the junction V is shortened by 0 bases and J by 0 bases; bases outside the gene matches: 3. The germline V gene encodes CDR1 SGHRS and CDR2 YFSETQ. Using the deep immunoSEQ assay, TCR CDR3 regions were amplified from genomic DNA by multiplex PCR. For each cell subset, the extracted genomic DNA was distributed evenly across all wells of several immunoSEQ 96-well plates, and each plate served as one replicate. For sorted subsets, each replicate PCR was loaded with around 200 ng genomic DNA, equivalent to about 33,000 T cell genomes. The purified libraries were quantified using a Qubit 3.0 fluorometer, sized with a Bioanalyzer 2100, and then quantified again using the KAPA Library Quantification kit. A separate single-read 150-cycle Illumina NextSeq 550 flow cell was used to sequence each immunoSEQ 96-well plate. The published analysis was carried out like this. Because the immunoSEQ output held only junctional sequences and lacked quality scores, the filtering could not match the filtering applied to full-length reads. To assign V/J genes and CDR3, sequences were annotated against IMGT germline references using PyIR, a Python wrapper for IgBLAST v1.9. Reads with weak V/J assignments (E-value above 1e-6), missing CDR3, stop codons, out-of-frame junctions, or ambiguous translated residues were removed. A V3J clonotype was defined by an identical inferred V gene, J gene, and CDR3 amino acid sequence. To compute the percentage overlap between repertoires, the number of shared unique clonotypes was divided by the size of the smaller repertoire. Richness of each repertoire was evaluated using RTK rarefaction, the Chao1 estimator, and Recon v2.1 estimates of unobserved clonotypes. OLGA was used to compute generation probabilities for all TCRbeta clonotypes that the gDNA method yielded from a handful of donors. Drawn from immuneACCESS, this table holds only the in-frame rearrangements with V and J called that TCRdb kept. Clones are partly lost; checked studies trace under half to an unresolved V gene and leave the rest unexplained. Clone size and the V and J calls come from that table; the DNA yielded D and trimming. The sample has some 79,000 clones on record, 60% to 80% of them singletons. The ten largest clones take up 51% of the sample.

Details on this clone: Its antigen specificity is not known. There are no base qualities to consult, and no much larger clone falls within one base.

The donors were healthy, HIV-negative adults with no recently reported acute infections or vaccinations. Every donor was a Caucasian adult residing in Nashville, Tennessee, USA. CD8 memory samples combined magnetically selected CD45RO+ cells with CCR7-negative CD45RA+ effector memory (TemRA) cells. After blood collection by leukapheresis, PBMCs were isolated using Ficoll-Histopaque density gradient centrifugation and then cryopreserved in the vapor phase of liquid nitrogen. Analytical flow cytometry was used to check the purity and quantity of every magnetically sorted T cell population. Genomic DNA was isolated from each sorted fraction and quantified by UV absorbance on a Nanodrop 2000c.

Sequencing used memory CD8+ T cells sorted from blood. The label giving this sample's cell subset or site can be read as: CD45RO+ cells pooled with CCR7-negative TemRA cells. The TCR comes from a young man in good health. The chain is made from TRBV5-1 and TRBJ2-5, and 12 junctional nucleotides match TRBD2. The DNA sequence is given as TGCGCCAGCAGCTTGGGAGGACTAGCGGGGCACCAAGAGACCCAGTACTTC. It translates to CASSLGGLAGHQETQYF.